A single sample is the source of the 2 T cell receptor beta chains below, sequenced in a study of T cells in localized non-small cell lung cancer. Only in-frame clones appear in the TCRdb table, and some are missing; sequencing was by immunoSEQ multiplex PCR. The sample shows about 15,000 clones, approximately 87% of them seen only once. The source material was peripheral blood mononuclear cells, sampled before any cancer treatment. Every receptor here comes from a male donor at least 60 years old with stage II lung adenocarcinoma.

Details on this clone: One junction end disagrees with the germline gene, perhaps due to a read error. V is TRBV2 and J is TRBJ2-1, with TRBD2 identical over 9 bases. Germline-derived CDR1 and CDR2 are SNHLY and FYNNEI. This CDR3 contains 11 residues. The CDR3: CASSYSGSLVF. CDR3 DNA: TGTGCCAGCAGTTATAGCGGGAGTTTGGTCTTC. Variable domain in full (rest from reference TRBV2 and TRBJ2-1): EPEVTQTPSHQVTQMGQEVILRCVPISNHLYFYWYRQILGQKVEFLVSFYNNEISEKSEIFDDQFSVERPDGSNFTLKIRSTKLEDSAMYFCASSYSGSLVFGPGTRLTVL.

The chain combines TRBV29-1 with TRBJ2-3; D may be TRBD1 or TRBD2 (5 bases each). The V end was cut by 6 bases, the J end by 4 bases, with 14 bases between. Germline V CDR1 and CDR2: SQVTM, ANQGSEA. The CDR3 loop spans 13 amino acids. The CDR3 sequence: CSVSGLGADTQYF. The CDR3 DNA is TGCAGCGTCTCGGGGCTCGGCGCAGATACGCAGTATTTT.